One and the same sample provided the 18 T cell receptor beta chains below, sequenced in a study of PD-1 blockade in mismatch repair-deficient tumors. The data were produced by immunoSEQ multiplex PCR, yet TCRdb's version contains in-frame clones alone and is incomplete. The table lists around 120,000 clones, about nine tenths of them singletons. The source material was peripheral blood, sampled about 17 months after starting pembrolizumab. Source of these receptors: an adult with mismatch repair-deficient cancer.

The J gene is TRBJ2-2, the V gene TRBV5-1, with 7 bases fitting TRBD2. V trimming: 2 bases; J trimming: 8 bases; junction bases outside the gene matches: 15. Germline CDR1 is SGHRS and CDR2 is YFSETQ. This CDR3 has 17 residues. The CDR3 DNA is TGCGCCAGCAGCTTTAACCGGGACTACCTATTGAATGGGGAGCTGTTTTTT. It translates to CASSFNRDYLLNGELFF.

The rearrangement links TRBV27 to TRBJ2-1; weak D call: TRBD2 (5 bases). Per germline, CDR1 MNHEY and CDR2 SMNVEV (reference sequence). There are 14 residues in the CDR3. V lost 3 bases, J lost 4 bases, and 10 bases lay in between. The chain's CDR3 is CASSFGNTYNEQFF. For the CDR3, the DNA is TGTGCCAGCAGTTTCGGGAACACGTACAATGAGCAGTTCTTC.

The chain combines TRBV9 with TRBJ1-3; D not certain. Germline V gives CDR1 SGDLS, CDR2 YYNGEE. V shed 1 base and J shed 2 bases, with 13 bases lying between them. The CDR3 is 16 residues long. CDR3 in amino acids: CASSVSSLGPGNTIYF. The CDR3 nucleotides are TGTGCCAGCAGCGTATCTTCCCTTGGACCTGGAAACACCATATATTTT.

CDR3 in DNA: TGTGCCTGGAGTGTAACTAGCTATGAGCAGTTCTTC. It is translated as CAWSVTSYEQFF. V and J are TRBV30 and TRBJ2-1; D perhaps matches TRBD2 (6 bases). There are 12 residues in the CDR3. Trimming shortened V by 0 bases and J by 8 bases, and 8 bases separated the two germline ends. Germline V gene data show CDR1 as GTSNPN and CDR2 as SVGIG (reference sequence).

The gene calls are TRBV4-1 and TRBJ2-7; 7 positions agree with TRBD2. The CDR3 runs 14 residues. V lost 0 bases and J lost 6; bases outside the gene matches: 5. Per the germline V gene, CDR1 is MGHRA and CDR2 is YSYEKL. The CDR3 DNA sequence: TGCGCCAGCAGCCAAGATGGGGGGGAGATCGAGCAGTACTTC. This sequence encodes CASSQDGGEIEQYF.

This chain links TRBV11-2 with TRBJ2-5, with 8 bases identical to TRBD2. The CDR3 spans 17 residues. V was clipped by 5 bases and J by 1 base; unmatched bases: 12. Germline CDR1 is SGHAT and CDR2 is FQNNGV. The CDR3 reads CASSPPGLGYFQETQYF. CDR3 in DNA: TGTGCCAGCAGCCCCCCGGGACTAGGGTATTTCCAAGAGACCCAGTACTTC.

The genes are TRBV4-1 and TRBJ2-5; D ambiguous. Germline assignment: CDR1 MGHRA and CDR2 YSYEKL. This CDR3 has 14 amino acids. V lost 0 bases and J 2 bases, leaving 7 bases between the germline ends. The CDR3 bases are TGCGCCAGCAGCCAAGAGAGACGACAAGAGACCCAGTACTTC. Its protein product is CASSQERRQETQYF.

This chain joins TRBV11-2 and TRBJ2-1; no reliable D call. CDR3 length: 15 residues. Germline-derived CDR1 and CDR2 are SGHAT and FQNNGV. Trimming cost V 5 bases and J 7 bases, with 18 bases left between them. The CDR3 nucleotides read TGTGCCAGCAGCCCCTTCCGTGGCCGGAAAAATGAGCAGTTCTTC. The encoded protein is CASSPFRGRKNEQFF.

The J gene is TRBJ2-5, the V gene TRBV5-1, with TRBD2 identical over 8 bases. The CDR3 consists of 16 residues. Unmatched junction bases numbered 10, after V lost 4 bases and J lost 2 bases. CDR1 is SGHRS, CDR2 YFSETQ, per germline. CDR3 sequence: CASSPSAGVPQETQYF. CDR3 coding DNA: TGCGCCAGCAGCCCCTCAGCGGGAGTACCTCAAGAGACCCAGTACTTC.

The table lists this clone with a few counts. The chain has TRBV9 and TRBJ2-1; 8 bases are shared with TRBD2. J was trimmed by 1 base and V by 4 bases; bases with no gene match: 10. The germline gives CDR1 SGDLS, CDR2 YYNGEE. The CDR3 length is 17 residues. The CDR3 coding sequence is TGTGCCAGCAGCTTCTCCTCTAGCGGGCCATCCTACAATGAGCAGTTCTTC. This translates into CASSFSSSGPSYNEQFF. The variable domain in full, completed from reference TRBV9 and TRBJ2-1, reads DSGVTQTPKHLITATGQRVTLRCSPRSGDLSVYWYQQSLDQGLQFLIQYYNGEERAKGNILERFSAQQFPDLHSELNLSSLELGDSALYFCASSFSSSGPSYNEQFFGPGTRLTVL.

The V and J genes are TRBV7-8 and TRBJ1-5; 9 bases map to TRBD1. In germline, CDR1 is SGHVS, CDR2 FQNEAQ. This CDR3 has 15 residues. V shed 5 bases and J 4 bases; nucleotides not matched to a gene: 6. The CDR3 coding sequence is TGTGCCAGCAGCCCTGGACAGGGGAAAAATCAGCCCCAGCATTTT. It codes for CASSPGQGKNQPQHF. Based on the CDR3 plus reference TRBV7-8 and TRBJ1-5, the full variable domain is GAGVSQSPRYKVAKRGQDVALRCDPISGHVSLFWYQQALGQGPEFLTYFQNEAQLDKSGLPSDRFFAERPEGSVSTLKIQRTQQEDSAVYLCASSPGQGKNQPQHFGDGTRLSIL.

The rearrangement uses TRBV27 and TRBJ2-7; D is uncertain. Germline V CDR1 and CDR2: MNHEY, SMNVEV (reference sequence). V lost 7 bases, J lost 0 bases, and 19 bases lay in between. CDR3 length: 16 amino acids. CDR3 amino acids: CASTPSAGQSSYEQYF. CDR3 bases: TGTGCCAGCACCCCCTCGGCCGGGCAGAGCTCCTACGAGCAGTACTTC.

This chain uses TRBV5-1 with TRBJ1-2; 7 bases align to TRBD1. Germline V gives CDR1 SGHRS, CDR2 YFSETQ. J gave up 4 bases and V 0 bases, and 12 bases lay outside the gene matches. This CDR3 comprises 17 residues. The CDR3 DNA reads as TGCGCCAGCAGCTTGGAAACAGGGGTCATAAAGCCCTATGGCTACACCTTC. Translating gives CASSLETGVIKPYGYTF.

The chain links TRBV28 to TRBJ1-1; 7 nucleotides align to TRBD1. The V gene end was trimmed by 3 bases and the J gene end by 4 bases; junction bases not matched to a gene: 5. This CDR3 contains 14 residues. Looked up from germline, CDR1 is MDHEN and CDR2 is SYDVKM. DNA of the CDR3: TGTGCCAGCAGTTTGTTAGGGGGCGGCACTGAAGCTTTCTTT. Translating it yields CASSLLGGGTEAFF. Combining the CDR3 with reference TRBV28 and TRBJ1-1 gives the whole variable domain DVKVTQSSRYLVKRTGEKVFLECVQDMDHENMFWYRQDPGLGLRLIYFSYDVKMKEKGDIPEGYSVSREKKERFSLILESASTNQTSMYLCASSLLGGGTEAFFGQGTRLTVV.

The V gene is TRBV5-8, the J gene TRBJ2-7, with no clear D. The CDR3 has 12 amino acids. Trimming took off 2 bases at V and 3 bases at J, with 6 bases between the two ends. CDR1 is SGHTS and CDR2 is YDEGEE in the germline V gene. CDR3 sequence: CASSLSSYEQYF. In DNA, the CDR3 is TGTGCCAGCAGCTTAAGCAGCTACGAGCAGTACTTC.

J is TRBJ2-3 and V is TRBV7-2; D is possibly TRBD1 (6 bases). The germline V gene has CDR1 SGHTA and CDR2 FQGNSA. Trimming cost V 2 bases and J 3 bases, with 15 bases left between them. There are 16 residues in the CDR3. DNA of the CDR3: TGTGCCAGCAGCTTATATGGCAGGGGAAAGACAGATACGCAGTATTTT. Its translation: CASSLYGRGKTDTQYF.

This chain links TRBV16 with TRBJ2-5; TRBD2 is a possible D gene (6 bases). The germline V gene has CDR1 KGHSY and CDR2 FQNENV. This CDR3 spans 15 amino acids. V gave up 7 bases and J gave up 4 bases, with 19 bases separating them. The CDR3 DNA reads TGTGCCAGCACAAAGAGGGTCACTAGCAGAGAGACCCAGTACTTC. Residues: CASTKRVTSRETQYF. The entire variable domain, with the rest obtained from reference TRBV16 and TRBJ2-5, is as follows: GEEVAQTPKHLVRGEGQKAKLYCAPIKGHSYVFWYQQVLKNEFKFLISFQNENVFDETGMPKERFSAKCLPNSPCSLEIQATKLEDSAVYFCASTKRVTSRETQYFGPGTRLLVL.

V and J are TRBV7-9 and TRBJ2-5; 12 positions agree with TRBD2. The better agreement between TRBJ2-7 and the DNA end casts doubt on the J call. Germline CDR1 SEHNR, CDR2 FQNEAQ (reference sequence). This CDR3 is built from 14 residues. The CDR3 reads CASARLAGENEQYF. DNA for the CDR3: TGTGCCAGCGCACGACTAGCGGGAGAGAACGAGCAGTACTTC.